The clone carrying this TCR beta chain was counted many times. The time point: pre-sensitization, week 0. The sample's treatment: therapeutic diphenylcyclopropenone sensitization with weekly scalp DPC. V was pared by 4 bases and J by 5 bases, with 7 bases between. Germline CDR1 and CDR2: MGHRA and YSYEKL. The CDR3 length is 12 residues. The sample originates from a study of human T cells and chemical hapten exposure. Authors' processing steps: Across samples, TCR counts had a median of roughly 97,000 and ranged from about 23,224 to 700,000. TCRdb independently ran MiXCR on the RACE reads; one entry per CDR3 protein. These V and J calls are TCRdb output, not the study's own analysis. The data hold some 90,000 distinct CDR3 sequences, with 8.5% observed a single time.

The clonotype comes from a man aged 40-50 years with alopecia areata. Some clones in this sample may be carry-over from other donors' samples. The starting material was whole blood, obtained in connection with sensitization to the hapten diphenylcyclopropenone (DPC). This chain joins TRBV4-1 and TRBJ2-3; D is perhaps TRBD1 (5 bases). The CDR3 DNA reads TGCGCCAGCAGCCTCACAGGAGATACGCAGTATTTT. It specifies CASSLTGDTQYF.